The text below deals with one TCR beta chain. The antigen remains undetermined. CDR1 is SGHRS, CDR2 YFSETQ, per germline. The germline V and J ends were trimmed by 4 bases and 0 bases, with 15 bases remaining between them. The length of the CDR3 is 16 residues. The PCR had 60 Vbeta and 13 Jbeta primers. Some clones are missing from TCRdb's copy, which holds only in-frame ones; the method was immunoSEQ multiplex PCR. The data show some 150,000 clones, roughly three quarters seen once. The sample originates from a study of cytomegalovirus exposure and HLA in healthy donors. General study findings and limits: It was taken for granted in presence/absence analyses that sequencing depth across donors was roughly uniform. Later on, an analysis tied 18,000 or so TCR beta sequences to HLA alleles at 0.05 false discovery rate. Later genetic work tied a missense DCLRE1C variant to beta-chain V and J trimming. CMV serostatus stood as the only immune exposure information on hand.

This sequence was found in a man in his sixties in good health and CMV-seronegative. The specimen was PBMCs. The rearrangement links TRBV5-1 to TRBJ2-3; D might be TRBD1 (7 bases). CDR3 amino acids: CASSAGTDTSTDTQYF. The DNA of the CDR3 is TGCGCCAGCAGCGCGGGGACAGATACTAGCACAGATACGCAGTATTTT.